Described below is a single T cell receptor (beta chain) sequence and its context. Its antigen remains unknown. The entry originates in a study of T cells expressing NK-cell markers. Study-wide points: The CD3+CD56-NKG2C+ fraction of several donors was likewise dominated by these clonotypes.

The authors made TCR beta cDNA libraries by 5'RACE template switching. This switching added a universal primer site and UMIs. TCRdb derives one entry per CDR3 protein from the 5' RACE reads, leaving out DNA. The specimen's table records roughly 390,000 distinct CDR3 sequences. Germline lookup yields CDR1 SGHTA and CDR2 FQGNSA. This CDR3 comprises 14 residues. This chain connects TRBV7-2 to TRBJ2-7; lacking DNA, the TRBD1 call made by TCRdb goes unchecked. Sequencing was carried out using blood T cells: a sorted CD56 or NKG2C T cell subset, CD4+ or CD8+ T cells, or bulk PBMC T cells (not recorded which). This sequence was found in a man aged 18 to 69 in good health. The CDR3: CASSLGGQGTKQYF.